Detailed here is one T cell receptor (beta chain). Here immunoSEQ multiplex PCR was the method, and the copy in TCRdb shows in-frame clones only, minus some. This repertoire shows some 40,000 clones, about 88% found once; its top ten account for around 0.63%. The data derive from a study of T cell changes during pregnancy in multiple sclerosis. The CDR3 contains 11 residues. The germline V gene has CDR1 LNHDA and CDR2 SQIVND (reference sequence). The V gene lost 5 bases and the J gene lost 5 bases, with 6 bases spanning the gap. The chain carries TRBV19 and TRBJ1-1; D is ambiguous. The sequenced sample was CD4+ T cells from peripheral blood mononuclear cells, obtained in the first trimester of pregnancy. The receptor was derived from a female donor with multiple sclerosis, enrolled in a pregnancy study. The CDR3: CASSLLTEAFF. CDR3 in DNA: TGTGCCAGTAGTCTTTTGACTGAAGCTTTCTTT. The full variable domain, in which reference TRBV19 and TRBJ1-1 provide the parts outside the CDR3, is DGGITQSPKYLFRKEGQNVTLSCEQNLNHDAMYWYRQDPGQGLRLIYYSQIVNDFQKGDIAEGYSVSREKKESFPLTVTSAQKNPTAFYLCASSLLTEAFFGQGTRLTVV.